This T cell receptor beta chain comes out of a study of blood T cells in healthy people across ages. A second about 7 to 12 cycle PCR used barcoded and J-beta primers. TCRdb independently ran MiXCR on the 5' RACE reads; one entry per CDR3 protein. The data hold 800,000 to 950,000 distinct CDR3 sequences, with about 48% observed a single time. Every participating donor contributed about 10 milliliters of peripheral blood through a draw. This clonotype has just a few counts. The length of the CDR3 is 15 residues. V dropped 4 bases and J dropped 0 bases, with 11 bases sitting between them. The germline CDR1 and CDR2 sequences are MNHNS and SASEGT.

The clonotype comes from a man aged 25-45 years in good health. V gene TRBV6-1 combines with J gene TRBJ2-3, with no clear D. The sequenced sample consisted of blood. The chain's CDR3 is CASSGGRRSTDTQYF. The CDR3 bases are TGTGCCAGCAGTGGGGGTCGACGTAGCACAGATACGCAGTATTTT.